The entry that follows covers one TCR beta chain sequence. As yet, its antigen is unknown. Other DNA sequences from this sample encode an identical CDR3 as well. This specimen belongs to a study of cytomegalovirus exposure and HLA in healthy donors. Study results and limitations: In a later analysis, TCR beta V- and J-gene trimming showed a link to a missense DCLRE1C variant.

Primers: 60 Vbeta forward and 13 Jbeta reverse. In the source study's methods: Later, 80 million or so unique TCR beta chains were counted in an analysis, and about 10 million of them were shared. Sequencing used immunoSEQ multiplex PCR; TCRdb keeps in-frame clones, though not all of them. That table supplies the V and J calls and clone size; D and trimming were determined from the DNA. The sample holds 130,000 to 150,000 clones, roughly four fifths seen once. The CDR3 is 14 residues long. CDR1 SGHRS and CDR2 YFSETQ come from the germline V gene. The J segment lost 1 base and the V segment lost 2 bases, leaving 1 base of the junction unmatched.

The chain has TRBV5-1 and TRBJ2-3; 7 nucleotides align to TRBD2. The sample was PBMCs. The receptor's source is a woman between 35 and 50 years old in good health and CMV-seronegative. The CDR3 DNA is TGCGCCAGCAGCTTAAGCGGGGGCACAGATACGCAGTATTTT. Translated, it gives CASSLSGGTDTQYF. The full variable domain, completed using reference TRBV5-1 and TRBJ2-3, is KAGVTQTPRYLIKTRGQQVTLSCSPISGHRSVSWYQQTPGQGLQFLFEYFSETQRNKGNFPGRFSGRQFSNSRSEMNVSTLELGDSALYLCASSLSGGTDTQYFGPGTRLTVL.